This TCR beta chain is drawn from a study of technical replicates of blood from several donors. Clones were read by immunoSEQ multiplex PCR, and TCRdb kept only the in-frame ones, dropping some. Of about 59,000 clones in the sample, 93% were seen once. Per germline, CDR1 GTSNPN and CDR2 SVGIG (reference sequence). V dropped 3 bases and J dropped 6 bases, with 9 bases sitting between them. CDR3 length equals 11 residues. The specimen sequenced was PBMCs. This clonotype originated in a human donor in good health. Some clones in this sample may be carry-over from other donors' samples. V is TRBV30 and J is TRBJ2-7; possibly TRBD1 for D (5 bases). The CDR3 DNA sequence: TGTGCCTGGAGCCCAGGGTTCGAGCAGTACTTC. Its translation: CAWSPGFEQYF.